This T cell receptor (beta chain) comes out of a study of blood T cell repertoires in COVID-19. CDR1 is SGHTS and CDR2 is YDEGEE in the germline V gene. V was clipped by 4 bases and J by 11 bases; unmatched bases: 7. CDR3 length: 13 residues. Here immunoSEQ multiplex PCR was the method, and the copy in TCRdb shows in-frame clones only, minus some. Here the sample spans 180,000 or so clones, over 70% being singletons. The sample consisted of PBMCs or T cells enriched from blood (not recorded which). The clonotype was recovered from a woman between 45 and 65 years old in a cohort exposed to, infected with or recovered from COVID-19 (not recorded which). The chain uses TRBV5-8 and TRBJ1-1; 11 positions match TRBD1. CDR3 loop: CASSLGDRGSAFF. The CDR3 nucleotides are TGTGCCAGCAGCCTGGGGGACAGGGGGTCCGCTTTCTTT.